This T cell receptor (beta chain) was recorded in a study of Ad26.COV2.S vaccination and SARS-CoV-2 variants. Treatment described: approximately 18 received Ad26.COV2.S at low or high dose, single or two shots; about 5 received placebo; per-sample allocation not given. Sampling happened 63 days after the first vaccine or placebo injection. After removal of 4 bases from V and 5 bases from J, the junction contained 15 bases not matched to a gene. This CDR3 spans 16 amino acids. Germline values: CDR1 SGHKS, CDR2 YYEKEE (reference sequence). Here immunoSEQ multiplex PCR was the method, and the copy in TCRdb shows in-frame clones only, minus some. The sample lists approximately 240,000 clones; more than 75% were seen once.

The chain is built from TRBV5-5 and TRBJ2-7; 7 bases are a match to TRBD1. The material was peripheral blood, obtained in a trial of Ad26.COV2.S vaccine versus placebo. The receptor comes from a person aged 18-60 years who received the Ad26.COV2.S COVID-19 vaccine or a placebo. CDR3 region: CASSLLPGQPADEQYF. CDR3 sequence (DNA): TGTGCCAGCAGCCTACTGCCGGGACAGCCGGCCGACGAGCAGTACTTC.